This passage covers 7 T cell receptor beta chains from one sample sequenced in a study of radiation and T cells in renal cell carcinoma. The time point: blood 2 weeks post-SBRT. As to treatment: 15 Gy SBRT to primary tumor, nephrectomy 4 weeks later. The protocol was immunoSEQ multiplex PCR, while the TCRdb copy is restricted to in-frame clones and leaves out a portion. The repertoire holds 100,000 to 150,000 clones, with over 75% as singletons. The sequenced sample was blood, obtained from a patient whose treatment included radiotherapy and nephrectomy. The receptors were sampled from a middle-aged man with renal cell carcinoma.

The rearrangement joins TRBV12-5 to TRBJ1-1; D is ambiguous. This CDR3 is built from 15 residues. The ends were cut back, 2 bases at V and 10 bases at J, with 20 bases in the middle. In germline, CDR1 is LGHNT, CDR2 FRNRAP. The CDR3 protein is CASGLYNPRLRTAFF. CDR3 sequence (DNA): TGTGCTAGTGGTTTGTATAATCCCCGGCTCCGGACAGCTTTCTTT. The full variable domain, completed using reference TRBV12-5 and TRBJ1-1, is DARVTQTPRHKVTEMGQEVTMRCQPILGHNTVFWYRQTMMQGLELLAYFRNRAPLDDSGMPKDRFSAEMPDATLATLKIQPSEPRDSAVYFCASGLYNPRLRTAFFGQGTRLTVV.

The chain combines TRBV7-2 with TRBJ1-6; a possible D gene is TRBD1 (5 bases). Germline CDR1 SGHTA, CDR2 FQGNSA. CDR3 size: 15 residues. V was pared by 3 bases and J by 7 bases, with 13 bases between. CDR3 bases: TGTGCCAGCAGCTTCGGGGGGATCGACAATTCACCCCTCCACTTT. Translating gives CASSFGGIDNSPLHF.

Regarding this clone: An end of the junction does not agree with germline; a read error may underlie this. The CDR3 DNA reads TGTGCTAGCAGCCCCTCCGGGGCGACGGCAGGCACAGATACGCAGTATTTT. Its protein product is CASSPSGATAGTDTQYF. The chain recombines TRBV7-7 with TRBJ2-3; perhaps D is TRBD1 or TRBD2 (5 bases each). Germline V lookup: CDR1 SSHAT, CDR2 FNYEAQ (reference sequence). The CDR3 totals 17 residues.

The chain combines TRBV7-2 with TRBJ2-7, with a possible D match to TRBD1 (5 bases). V shed 5 bases and J shed 1 base, with 12 bases lying between them. The CDR3 totals 14 residues. CDR1 is SGHTA and CDR2 is FQGNSA in the germline V gene. For the CDR3, the DNA is TGTGCCAGCAGCCCGGCAGGGTGGTCCTACGAGCAGTACTTC. Translation: CASSPAGWSYEQYF. Full variable domain (missing parts from reference TRBV7-2 and TRBJ2-7): GAGVSQSPSNKVTEKGKDVELRCDPISGHTALYWYRQSLGQGLEFLIYFQGNSAPDKSGLPSDRFSAERTGGSVSTLTIQRTQQEDSAVYLCASSPAGWSYEQYFGPGTRLTVT.

The chain uses TRBV7-6 and TRBJ2-1; 14 positions match TRBD2. V gave up 4 bases and J gave up 7 bases; unmatched junction bases: 3. This CDR3 spans 15 amino acids. The germline gives CDR1 SGHVS, CDR2 FNYEAQ. CDR3 nucleotides: TGTGCCAGCAGCTGGACTAGCGGGGGGTTGAATGAGCAGTTCTTC. Protein product: CASSWTSGGLNEQFF.

The rearrangement links TRBV4-1 to TRBJ2-7, with 11 nucleotides matching TRBD2. The CDR3 loop spans 15 amino acids. With V trimmed by 4 bases and J by 2 bases, 4 bases remained unmatched. Germline-derived CDR1 and CDR2 are MGHRA and YSYEKL. CDR3 sequence: CASSRQTSGAYEQYF. The CDR3 DNA reads TGCGCCAGCAGCCGCCAGACTAGCGGGGCCTACGAGCAGTACTTC.

The chain uses TRBV18 and TRBJ2-5; D uncertain. This CDR3 contains 14 residues. With 0 bases removed from V and 6 bases from J, the gap between germline ends came to 11 bases. In germline, CDR1 is KGHSH, CDR2 LQKENI. The CDR3: CASSPPGSGKTQYF. For the CDR3, the DNA is TGTGCCAGCTCACCACCGGGGTCCGGAAAGACCCAGTACTTC.